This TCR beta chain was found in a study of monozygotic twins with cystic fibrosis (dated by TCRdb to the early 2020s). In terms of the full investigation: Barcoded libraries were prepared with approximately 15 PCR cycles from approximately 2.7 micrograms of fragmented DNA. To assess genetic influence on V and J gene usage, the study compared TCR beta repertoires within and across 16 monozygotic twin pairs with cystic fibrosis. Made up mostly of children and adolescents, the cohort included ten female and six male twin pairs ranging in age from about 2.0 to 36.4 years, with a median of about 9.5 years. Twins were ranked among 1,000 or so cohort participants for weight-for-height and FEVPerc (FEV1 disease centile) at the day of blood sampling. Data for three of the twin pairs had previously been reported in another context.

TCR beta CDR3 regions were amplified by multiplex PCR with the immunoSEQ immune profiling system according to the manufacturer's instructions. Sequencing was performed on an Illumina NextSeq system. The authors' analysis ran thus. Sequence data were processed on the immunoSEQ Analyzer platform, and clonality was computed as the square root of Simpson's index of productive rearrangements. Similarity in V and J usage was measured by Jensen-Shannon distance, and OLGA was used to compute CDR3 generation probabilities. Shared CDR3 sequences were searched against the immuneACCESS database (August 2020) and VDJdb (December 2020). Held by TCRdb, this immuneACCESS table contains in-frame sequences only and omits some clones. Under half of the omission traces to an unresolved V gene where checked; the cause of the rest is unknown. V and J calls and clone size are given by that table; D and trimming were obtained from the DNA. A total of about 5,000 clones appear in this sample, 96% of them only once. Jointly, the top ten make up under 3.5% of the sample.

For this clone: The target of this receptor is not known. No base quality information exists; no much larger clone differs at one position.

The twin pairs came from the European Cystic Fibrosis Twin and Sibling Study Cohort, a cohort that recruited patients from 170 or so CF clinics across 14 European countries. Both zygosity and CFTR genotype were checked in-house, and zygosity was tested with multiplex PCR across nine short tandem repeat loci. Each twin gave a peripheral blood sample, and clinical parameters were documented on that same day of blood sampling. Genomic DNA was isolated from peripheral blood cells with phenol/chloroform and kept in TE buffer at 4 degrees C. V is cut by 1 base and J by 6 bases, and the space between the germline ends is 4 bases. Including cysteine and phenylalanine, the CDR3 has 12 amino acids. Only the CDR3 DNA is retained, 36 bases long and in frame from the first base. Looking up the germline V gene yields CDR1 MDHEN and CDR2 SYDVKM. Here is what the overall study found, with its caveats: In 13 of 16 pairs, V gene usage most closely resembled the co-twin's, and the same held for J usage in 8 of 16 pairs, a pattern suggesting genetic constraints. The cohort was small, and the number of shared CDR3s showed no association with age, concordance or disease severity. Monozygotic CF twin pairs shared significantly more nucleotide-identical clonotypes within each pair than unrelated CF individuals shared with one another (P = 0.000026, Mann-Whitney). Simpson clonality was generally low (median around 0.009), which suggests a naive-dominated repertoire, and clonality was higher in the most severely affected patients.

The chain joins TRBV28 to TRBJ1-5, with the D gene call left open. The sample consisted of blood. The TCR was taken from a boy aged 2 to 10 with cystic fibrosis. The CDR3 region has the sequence CASSLFGQPQHF. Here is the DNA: TGTGCCAGCAGTTTATTCGGTCAGCCCCAGCATTTT. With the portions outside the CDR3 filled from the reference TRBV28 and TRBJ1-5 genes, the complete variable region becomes DVKVTQSSRYLVKRTGEKVFLECVQDMDHENMFWYRQDPGLGLRLIYFSYDVKMKEKGDIPEGYSVSREKKERFSLILESASTNQTSMYLCASSLFGQPQHFGDGTRLSIL.